The next 7 T cell receptor beta chains were all read from a single sample in a study of T cells after yellow fever vaccination. One entry per CDR3 protein results from TCRdb running MiXCR on the 5' RACE reads. The table records some 260,000 distinct CDR3 sequences, around 5.3% of them present only once. Source: CD4+ T cells sorted from PBMCs, taken on the day of the yellow fever booster vaccination. The receptor set was obtained from a man younger than 30 who received the YFV17D yellow fever vaccine.

The gene calls are TRBV5-1 and TRBJ2-7; D ambiguous. Germline loops: CDR1 SGHRS, CDR2 YFSETQ. V was pared by 2 bases and J by 6 bases, with 15 bases between. CDR3 length: 14 residues. The CDR3 nucleotides read TGCGCCAGCAGCTTTCGGTTGGGTTCCGGCGAGCAGTACGTC. The encoded protein is CASSFRLGSGEQYV.

This chain links TRBV7-2 with TRBJ2-3, with D unresolved. This CDR3 has 15 residues. V lost 1 base, J lost 7 bases, and 15 bases lay in between. Germline CDR1 SGHTA, CDR2 FQGNSA. CDR3 nucleotide sequence: TGTGCCAGCAGCTTAGGTCTAGGAGTGGTGAATACGCAGTATTTT. Protein sequence: CASSLGLGVVNTQYF.

In its sample, this clonotype was seen a few times. The V and J genes are TRBV18 and TRBJ1-2, with 7 bases matching TRBD1. This CDR3 has 13 residues. The V segment lost 3 bases and the J segment 7 bases; nucleotides outside the gene matches: 5. Germline V gene sequence: CDR1 KGHSH, CDR2 LQKENI. This CDR3 reads CASSPLRTGGYTF. The CDR3 coding sequence is TGTGCCAGCTCACCTCTTCGGACAGGTGGCTACACCTTC.

The table lists this clonotype with many counts. The rearrangement uses TRBV6-2 or TRBV6-3 and TRBJ2-3; D unclear. This CDR3 has 12 amino acids. Germline V gene lookup returns CDR1 MNHEY and CDR2 SVGEGT. V lost 2 bases, J lost 4 bases, and 4 bases lay in between. CDR3 DNA: TGTGCCAGCAGTTACCGGTCAGATACGCAGTATTTT. Its protein product is CASSYRSDTQYF.

As for this clonotype: Compared with germline, one end of the junction differs, possibly owing to a read error. The V gene is TRBV20-1, the J gene TRBJ2-1, with a tentative D call TRBD1 (5 bases). Germline CDR1 reads DFQATT; CDR2 reads SNEGSKA (reference sequence). The CDR3 covers 14 residues. The CDR3 sequence is CSAYDRSAYIEQFF. As DNA, the CDR3 is TGCAGTGCGTATGACAGATCGGCTTACATTGAGCAGTTCTTC.

This clonotype was found a few times. V gene TRBV7-2 combines with J gene TRBJ1-1, with 7 bases aligning to TRBD1. Trimming at V came to 5 bases and at J to 10 bases, leaving 1 base not matched to a gene. The CDR3 runs to 10 residues. Germline CDR1 reads SGHTA; CDR2 reads FQGNSA. The CDR3 nucleotides read TGTGCCAGCAGCGCAGGGGGAGCTTTCTTT. Protein: CASSAGGAFF.

This clonotype was recorded a few times. This chain uses TRBV6-2 or TRBV6-3 with TRBJ1-1, with 10 positions matching TRBD1. The V and J ends lost 2 bases and 0 bases, in that order; junction bases with no gene match: 6. The germline V gene encodes CDR1 MNHEY and CDR2 SVGEGT. There are 17 residues in the CDR3. The CDR3 DNA reads TGTGCCAGCAGTTACCGGACAGGGGGTACCATGAACACTGAAGCTTTCTTT. This sequence encodes CASSYRTGGTMNTEAFF.